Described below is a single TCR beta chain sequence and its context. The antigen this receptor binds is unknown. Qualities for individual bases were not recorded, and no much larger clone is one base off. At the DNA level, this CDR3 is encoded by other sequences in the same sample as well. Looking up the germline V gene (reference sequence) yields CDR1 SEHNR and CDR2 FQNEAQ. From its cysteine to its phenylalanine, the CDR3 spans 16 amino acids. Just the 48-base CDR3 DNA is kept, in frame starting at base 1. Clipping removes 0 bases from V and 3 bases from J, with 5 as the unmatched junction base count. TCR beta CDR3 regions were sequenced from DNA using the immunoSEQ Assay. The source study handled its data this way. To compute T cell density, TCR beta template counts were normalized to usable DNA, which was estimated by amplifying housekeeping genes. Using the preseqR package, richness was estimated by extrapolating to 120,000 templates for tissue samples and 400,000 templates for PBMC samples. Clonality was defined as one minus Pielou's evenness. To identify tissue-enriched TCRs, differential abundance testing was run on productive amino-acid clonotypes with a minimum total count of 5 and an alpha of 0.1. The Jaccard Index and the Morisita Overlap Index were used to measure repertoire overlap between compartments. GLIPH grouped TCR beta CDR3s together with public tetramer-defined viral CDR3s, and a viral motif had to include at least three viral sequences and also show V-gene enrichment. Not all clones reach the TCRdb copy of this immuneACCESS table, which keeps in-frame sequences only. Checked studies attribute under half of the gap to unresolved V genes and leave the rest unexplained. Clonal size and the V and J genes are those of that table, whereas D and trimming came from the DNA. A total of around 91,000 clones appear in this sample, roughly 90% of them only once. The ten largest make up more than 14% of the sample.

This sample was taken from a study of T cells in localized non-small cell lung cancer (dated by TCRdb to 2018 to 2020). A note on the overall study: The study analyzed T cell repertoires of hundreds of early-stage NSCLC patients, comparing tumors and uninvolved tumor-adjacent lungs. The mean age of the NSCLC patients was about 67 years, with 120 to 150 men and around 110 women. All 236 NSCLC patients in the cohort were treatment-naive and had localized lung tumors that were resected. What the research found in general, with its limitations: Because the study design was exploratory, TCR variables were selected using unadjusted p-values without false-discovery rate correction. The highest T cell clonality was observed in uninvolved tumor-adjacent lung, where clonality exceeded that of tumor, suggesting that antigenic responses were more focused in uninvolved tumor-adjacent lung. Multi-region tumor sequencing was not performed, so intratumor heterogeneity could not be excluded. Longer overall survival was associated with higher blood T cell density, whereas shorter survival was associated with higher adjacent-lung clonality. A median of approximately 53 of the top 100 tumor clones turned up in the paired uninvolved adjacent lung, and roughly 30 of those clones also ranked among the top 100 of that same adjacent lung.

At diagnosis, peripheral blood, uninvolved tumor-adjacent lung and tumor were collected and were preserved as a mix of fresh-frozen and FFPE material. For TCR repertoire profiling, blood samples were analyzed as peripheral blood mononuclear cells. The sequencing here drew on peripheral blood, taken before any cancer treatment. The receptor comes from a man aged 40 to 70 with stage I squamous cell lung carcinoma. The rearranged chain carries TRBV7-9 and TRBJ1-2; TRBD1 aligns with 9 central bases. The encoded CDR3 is CASSLALTGGDYGYTF. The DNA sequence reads TGTGCCAGCAGCTTAGCCCTGACAGGGGGGGACTATGGCTACACCTTC. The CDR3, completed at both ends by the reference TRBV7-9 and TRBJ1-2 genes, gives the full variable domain DTGVSQNPRHKITKRGQNVTFRCDPISEHNRLYWYRQTLGQGPEFLTYFQNEAQLEKSRLLSDRFSAERPKGSFSTLEIQRTEQGDSAMYLCASSLALTGGDYGYTFGSGTRLTVV.